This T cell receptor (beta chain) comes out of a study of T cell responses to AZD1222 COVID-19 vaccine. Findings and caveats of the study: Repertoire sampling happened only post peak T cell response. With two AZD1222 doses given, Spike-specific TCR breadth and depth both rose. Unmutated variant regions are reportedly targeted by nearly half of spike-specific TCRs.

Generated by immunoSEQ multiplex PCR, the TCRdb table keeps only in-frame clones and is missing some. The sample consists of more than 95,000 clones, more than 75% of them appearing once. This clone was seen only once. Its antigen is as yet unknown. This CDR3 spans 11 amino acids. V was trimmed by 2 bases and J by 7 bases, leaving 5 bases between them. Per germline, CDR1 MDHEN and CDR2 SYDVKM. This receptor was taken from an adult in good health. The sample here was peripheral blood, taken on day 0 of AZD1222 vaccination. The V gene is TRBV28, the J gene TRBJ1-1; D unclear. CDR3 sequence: CASSLSREAFF. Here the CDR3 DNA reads TGTGCCAGCAGTTTAAGTCGTGAAGCTTTCTTT.